This TCR beta chain was captured in a study of T cell repertoires in cytomegalovirus infection. Overall study context: HLA-C-restricted CMV epitopes, recently identified, and well-studied HLA-B-restricted ones were used by the study. From public TCR beta signatures came an indication of both CMV infection and matching HLA type.

CDR1 is KGHDR, CDR2 SFDVKD, per germline. This CDR3 has 13 residues. V lost 9 bases to trimming and J lost 3 bases; unmatched junction nucleotides: 1. About this clonotype: Its specificity is unknown.

Whole-study results and caveats: The cumulative frequency of public TCR beta families identified carriers of CMV plus the relevant HLA. In two of eight donors, the top clonotype was HLA-C-restricted CMV-specific.

MiXCR was run by TCRdb on the reads, yielding one entry per CDR3 protein. The sample has around 100,000 distinct CDR3 sequences; roughly 41% are singletons. The material sequenced was CD8+ T cells from cultured PBMCs, taken from culture after CMV antigen stimulation. The sequence was obtained from a human donor in good health (CMV status not recorded). Some clones in this sample may be carry-over from other donors' samples. This chain links TRBV24-1 with TRBJ2-1; TRBD1 aligns across 10 bases. The CDR3 nucleotides are TGTGCCACCGGGACAGGGGACTACAATGAGCAGTTCTTC. Its protein is CATGTGDYNEQFF.